Below, 23 T cell receptor beta chains from the same sample are listed, as sequenced in a study of PD-L1 blockade in urothelial cancer. Time point specified: peripheral blood 6 weeks after treatment start. Data came from immunoSEQ multiplex PCR; TCRdb stores just in-frame clones and leaves some out. The table records over 100,000 clones, approximately 90% of them present only once. Sequencing used PBMCs, obtained around atezolizumab (anti-PD-L1) treatment. The source of these receptors is a man in his sixties with urothelial cancer.

The V call is TRBV7-3, the J call TRBJ1-6; D call uncertain. V was clipped by 5 bases and J by 8 bases, with 13 bases between them. There are 14 residues in the CDR3. Germline V lookup: CDR1 SGHTA, CDR2 FQGTGA. Written as DNA, the CDR3 is TGTGCCAGCAGCCGCGGGCAGTCGGATTCACCCCTCCACTTT. Amino acids: CASSRGQSDSPLHF.

V gene TRBV19 combines with J gene TRBJ1-2; TRBD1 matches at 9 bases. V was clipped by 4 bases and J by 3 bases; unmatched bases: 3. From germline, CDR1 is LNHDA and CDR2 SQIVND (reference sequence). The CDR3 covers 14 residues. Here the CDR3 reads CASSTGQGYYGYTF. The CDR3 DNA sequence: TGTGCCAGTAGTACGGGACAGGGATACTATGGCTACACCTTC.

This sequence joins TRBV5-5 and TRBJ1-4, with D maybe TRBD1 (5 bases). This CDR3 spans 15 amino acids. V lost 2 bases to trimming and J lost 4 bases, with 12 bases between them. Looked up from germline, CDR1 is SGHKS and CDR2 is YYEKEE (reference sequence). CDR3 sequence reads: CASSFRAGNNEKLFF. The CDR3, as DNA: TGTGCCAGCAGCTTTAGGGCAGGGAATAATGAAAAACTGTTTTTT.

The V gene is TRBV4-3, the J gene TRBJ2-1; D is perhaps TRBD1 (5 bases). V lost 0 bases and J lost 6, with 12 bases in between. The CDR3 sequence is 15 residues long. Germline-derived CDR1 and CDR2 are LGHNA and YSLEER. DNA of the CDR3: TGCGCCAGCAGCCAAGATCGGACAAAAGGCAATGAGCAGTTCTTC. It is translated as CASSQDRTKGNEQFF.

The V gene is TRBV7-9, the J gene TRBJ2-3; D perhaps matches TRBD2 (7 bases). V shed 0 bases and J shed 5 bases, with 9 bases lying between them. Looked up from germline, CDR1 is SEHNR and CDR2 is FQNEAQ (reference sequence). The CDR3 extends over 14 amino acids. Here the CDR3 reads CASSLAGGQDTQYF. The DNA of the CDR3 is TGTGCCAGCAGCTTAGCGGGGGGGCAAGATACGCAGTATTTT. The entire variable domain, with the rest obtained from reference TRBV7-9 and TRBJ2-3, is as follows: DTGVSQNPRHKITKRGQNVTFRCDPISEHNRLYWYRQTLGQGPEFLTYFQNEAQLEKSRLLSDRFSAERPKGSFSTLEIQRTEQGDSAMYLCASSLAGGQDTQYFGPGTRLTVL.

The rearrangement joins TRBV7-2 to TRBJ1-6; the D gene is possibly TRBD1 (6 bases). V was shortened by 5 bases and J by 10 bases, with 15 bases between the two germline ends. Germline V lookup: CDR1 SGHTA, CDR2 FQGNSA. The CDR3 has 14 residues. In nucleotides, the CDR3 is TGTGCCAGCAGCCCCCGGGACATCAGGTCACCCCTCCACTTT. Translated, it gives CASSPRDIRSPLHF.

The V call is TRBV9, the J call TRBJ2-5; 13 positions agree with TRBD2. J gave up 4 bases and V 5 bases, and 5 bases lay outside the gene matches. The CDR3 totals 15 residues. Germline lookup yields CDR1 SGDLS and CDR2 YYNGEE. The CDR3 spells CASSGLAGAAETQYF. For the CDR3, the DNA is TGTGCCAGCAGTGGACTAGCGGGAGCAGCAGAGACCCAGTACTTC.

The chain uses TRBV28 and TRBJ2-2, with D perhaps TRBD2 (5 bases). Germline CDR1 is MDHEN and CDR2 is SYDVKM. The V gene lost 3 bases and the J gene lost 2 bases, with 10 bases spanning the gap. This CDR3 is 15 amino acids long. CDR3 loop: CASSLGVFNTGELFF. CDR3 bases: TGTGCCAGCAGTTTGGGAGTATTTAACACCGGGGAGCTGTTTTTT.

This clone has only one observation. The chain uses TRBV28 and TRBJ2-4; 8 positions agree with TRBD1. This CDR3 is built from 17 residues. Germline CDR1 and CDR2: MDHEN and SYDVKM. After removal of 3 bases from V and 3 bases from J, the junction contained 10 bases not matched to a gene. The DNA for the CDR3 is TGTGCCAGCAGTTTCCTTACAGGGGGAAGAGGCAAAAACATTCAGTACTTC. This translates into CASSFLTGGRGKNIQYF.

This clone was observed a few times. This chain connects TRBV4-2 to TRBJ2-4; possible D gene TRBD2, 6 bases. Trimming pared 3 bases from V and 7 bases from J, leaving 13 bases between. The germline V gene has CDR1 LGHNA and CDR2 YNFKEQ. The CDR3 is 14 residues long. CDR3 amino acids: CASSQRRGLNIQYF. CDR3 DNA: TGTGCCAGCAGCCAGCGGCGGGGCCTCAACATTCAGTACTTC.

V and J are TRBV7-8 and TRBJ2-7, with D uncertain. Deletions cut 0 bases from V and 2 bases from J, with 8 bases between. In germline, CDR1 is SGHVS, CDR2 FQNEAQ. The CDR3 consists of 14 residues. CDR3 in amino acids: CASSLALPTYEQYF. CDR3 DNA: TGTGCCAGCAGCTTAGCACTACCCACCTACGAGCAGTACTTC.

This chain connects TRBV9 to TRBJ2-1, with TRBD2 matching 8 bases. V was pared by 4 bases and J by 1 base, with 4 bases of the junction left unmatched. CDR1 is SGDLS and CDR2 is YYNGEE in the germline V gene. This CDR3 comprises 15 residues. The DNA for the CDR3 is TGTGCCAGCAGCTCGGGACTAGGTTCCTACAATGAGCAGTTCTTC. Amino acids: CASSSGLGSYNEQFF.

The V call is TRBV27, the J call TRBJ1-5; weak D call: TRBD1 (6 bases). Germline V gene sequence: CDR1 MNHEY, CDR2 SMNVEV (reference sequence). V was clipped by 5 bases and J by 4 bases, with 15 bases between them. CDR3 size: 15 residues. The CDR3 region is CASSTGSLRNQPQHF. CDR3 bases: TGTGCCAGCAGTACAGGGAGTTTGCGGAATCAGCCCCAGCATTTT.

V usage is TRBV6-5 and J usage is TRBJ2-3; TRBD2 might be the D (5 bases). In germline, CDR1 is MNHEY, CDR2 SVGAGI. Trimming removed 6 bases at V and 4 bases at J, with 17 bases between. The CDR3 runs 15 residues. CDR3 in DNA: TGTGCCAGCAGCTTGGGGAGTGGGAGCCCAGATACGCAGTATTTT. Protein product: CASSLGSGSPDTQYF.

The rearrangement joins TRBV15 to TRBJ2-5, with D possibly being TRBD1 (5 bases). CDR1 and CDR2 from the germline V gene are LNHNV and YYDKDF (reference sequence). This CDR3 is 15 amino acids long. V gave up 0 bases and J gave up 1 base, with 9 bases separating them. CDR3: CATSRDRTLQETQYF. CDR3 DNA sequence: TGTGCCACCAGCAGAGATAGGACACTCCAAGAGACCCAGTACTTC.

This clone appeared a single time. The gene calls are TRBV19 and TRBJ2-5, with 14 nucleotides matching TRBD2. V shed 5 bases and J 2 bases; nucleotides not matched to a gene: 13. Germline V gives CDR1 LNHDA, CDR2 SQIVND (reference sequence). This CDR3 contains 19 residues. The CDR3, as DNA: TGTGCCAGTAGTTCCACTCTAGGGACTAGCGGGAGTAATCAAGAGACCCAGTACTTC. Translated, it gives CASSSTLGTSGSNQETQYF.

This sequence joins TRBV10-2 and TRBJ2-3; D is perhaps TRBD2 (7 bases). V lost 3 bases and J 4 bases, leaving 14 bases between the germline ends. The CDR3 runs 15 residues. Germline V gene data show CDR1 as WSHSY and CDR2 as SAAADI. CDR3: CASSDWSGGPDTQYF. In DNA, the CDR3 is TGCGCCAGCAGTGATTGGTCGGGGGGCCCAGATACGCAGTATTTT.

The chain is built from TRBV29-1 and TRBJ1-2; 8 nucleotides align to TRBD1. The CDR3 loop spans 13 amino acids. Trimming removed 2 bases from V and 6 bases from J; junction bases left unmatched: 5. CDR1 SQVTM and CDR2 ANQGSEA come from the germline V gene. CDR3 in amino acids: CSVESGGGNGYTF. DNA for the CDR3: TGCAGCGTTGAATCAGGGGGCGGGAATGGCTACACCTTC.

The chain has TRBV7-2 and TRBJ2-5, with 9 bases fitting TRBD2. The trim removed 3 bases at V and 0 bases at J, leaving 5 bases unmatched. This CDR3 contains 16 residues. Germline assignment: CDR1 SGHTA and CDR2 FQGNSA. This CDR3 is CASSLGLAANQETQYF. In nucleotides, the CDR3 is TGTGCCAGCAGCTTGGGACTAGCTGCTAACCAAGAGACCCAGTACTTC.

The CDR3 nucleotides read TGCGCCAGCAGCTTGGAGGTGACAGGGCCTTCTGGAAACACCATATATTTT. Its translation: CASSLEVTGPSGNTIYF. The chain carries TRBV5-1 and TRBJ1-3; 7 bases match TRBD1. V lost 0 bases and J lost 1; bases outside the gene matches: 7. The CDR3 extends over 17 amino acids. CDR1 and CDR2 from the germline V gene are SGHRS and YFSETQ. Full variable domain (remainder filled in from reference TRBV5-1 and TRBJ1-3): KAGVTQTPRYLIKTRGQQVTLSCSPISGHRSVSWYQQTPGQGLQFLFEYFSETQRNKGNFPGRFSGRQFSNSRSEMNVSTLELGDSALYLCASSLEVTGPSGNTIYFGEGSWLTVV.

J is TRBJ1-2 and V is TRBV7-8; D not resolved. Per germline, CDR1 SGHVS and CDR2 FQNEAQ. The CDR3 totals 13 residues. V was clipped by 5 bases and J by 5 bases, with 12 bases between them. DNA of the CDR3: TGTGCCAGCAGCCCCGCGTTGGAGTATGGCTACACCTTC. It translates to CASSPALEYGYTF.

This clone was observed a few times. V usage is TRBV9 and J usage is TRBJ2-4; tentatively, D is TRBD1 (6 bases). Trimming took off 0 bases at V and 7 bases at J, with 11 bases between the two ends. The germline gives CDR1 SGDLS, CDR2 YYNGEE. The CDR3 is 14 residues long. The CDR3 sequence: CASSVGVGGNIQYF. The DNA for the CDR3 is TGTGCCAGCAGCGTAGGCGTTGGGGGCAACATTCAGTACTTC.

This clone was observed a single time. The CDR3 DNA sequence: TGTGCCAGCACCGTCTCCGGGACAGGGAACTATGGCTACACCTTC. This codes for CASTVSGTGNYGYTF. The chain joins TRBV28 to TRBJ1-2; 9 nucleotides align to TRBD1. The V segment lost 7 bases and the J segment 2 bases; nucleotides outside the gene matches: 8. This CDR3 is built from 15 residues. Germline lookup yields CDR1 MDHEN and CDR2 SYDVKM.